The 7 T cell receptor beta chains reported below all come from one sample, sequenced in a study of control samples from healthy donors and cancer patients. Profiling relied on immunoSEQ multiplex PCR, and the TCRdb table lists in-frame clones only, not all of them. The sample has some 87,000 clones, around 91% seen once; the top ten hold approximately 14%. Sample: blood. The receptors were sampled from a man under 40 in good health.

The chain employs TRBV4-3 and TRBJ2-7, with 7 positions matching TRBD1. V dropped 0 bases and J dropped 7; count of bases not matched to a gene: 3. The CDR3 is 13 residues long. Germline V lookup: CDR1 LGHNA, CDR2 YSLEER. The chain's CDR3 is CASSQETGHEQYF. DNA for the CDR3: TGCGCCAGCAGCCAAGAGACAGGGCATGAGCAGTACTTC.

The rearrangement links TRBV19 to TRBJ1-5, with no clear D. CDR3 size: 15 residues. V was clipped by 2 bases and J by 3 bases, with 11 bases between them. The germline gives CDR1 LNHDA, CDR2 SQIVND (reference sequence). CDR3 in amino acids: CASSIKASFNQPQHF. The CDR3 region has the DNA TGTGCCAGTAGTATAAAGGCCAGCTTCAATCAGCCCCAGCATTTT.

CDR3 DNA sequence: TGTGCCAGCAGTGAATGGCAGAACACTGAAGCTTTCTTT. Amino acid sequence: CASSEWQNTEAFF. The chain has TRBV6-1 and TRBJ1-1, with D unclear. Looked up from germline, CDR1 is MNHNS and CDR2 is SASEGT. The CDR3 length is 13 residues. V lost 2 bases and J lost 1, with 5 bases in between.

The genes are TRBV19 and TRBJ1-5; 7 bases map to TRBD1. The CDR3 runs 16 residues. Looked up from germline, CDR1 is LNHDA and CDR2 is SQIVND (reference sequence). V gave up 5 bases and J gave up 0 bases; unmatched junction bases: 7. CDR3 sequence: CASSPKGGISNQPQHF. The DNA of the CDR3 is TGTGCCAGTAGTCCAAAAGGGGGCATTAGCAATCAGCCCCAGCATTTT.

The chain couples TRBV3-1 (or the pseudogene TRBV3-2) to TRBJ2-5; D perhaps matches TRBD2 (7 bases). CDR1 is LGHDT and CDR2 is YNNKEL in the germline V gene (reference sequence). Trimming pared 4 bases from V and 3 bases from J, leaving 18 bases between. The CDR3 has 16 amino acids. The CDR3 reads CASSRSTGGIKETQYF. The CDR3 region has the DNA TGTGCCAGCAGCCGATCTACGGGGGGCATTAAAGAGACCCAGTACTTC.

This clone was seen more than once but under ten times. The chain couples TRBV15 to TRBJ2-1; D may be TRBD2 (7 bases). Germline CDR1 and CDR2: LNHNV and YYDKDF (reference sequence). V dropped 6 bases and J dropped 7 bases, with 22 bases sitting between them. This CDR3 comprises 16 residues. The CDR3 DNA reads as TGTGCCACCAGGAGACATGGACTAGAAGGGGGGAATGAGCAGTTCTTC. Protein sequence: CATRRHGLEGGNEQFF.

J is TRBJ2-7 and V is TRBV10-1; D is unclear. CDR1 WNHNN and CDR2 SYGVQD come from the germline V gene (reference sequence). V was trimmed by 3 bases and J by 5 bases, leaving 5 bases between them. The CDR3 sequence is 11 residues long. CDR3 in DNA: TGCGCCAGCAGTGACAACGACGAGCAGTACTTC. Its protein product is CASSDNDEQYF.